The 6 T cell receptor beta chains below all came from one sample that was sequenced in a study of blood T cells in healthy people across ages. Using a J-beta primer mix together with a sample-barcoded 5' primer, a second PCR was run for roughly 7 to 11 cycles. A single record per CDR3 protein comes from TCRdb applying MiXCR to the 5' RACE reads. Here the sample spans around 750,000 distinct CDR3 sequences, 40% to 65% being singletons. Sequencing used blood. These receptors originate from a man older than 75 in good health.

V and J are TRBV7-2 and TRBJ2-4; tentatively, D is TRBD2 (8 bases). The J call may be in error: the DNA end matches TRBJ2-7 better. There are 13 residues in the CDR3. Germline CDR1 SGHTA, CDR2 FQGNSA. Here the CDR3 DNA reads TGTGCCAGCGCATCGGGAGGGGGCTTCGAGCAGTACTTC. This codes for CASASGGGFEQYF.

V usage is TRBV12-3 or TRBV12-4 and J usage is TRBJ2-3, with TRBD2 matching over 13 bases. This CDR3 is 15 amino acids long. V lost 7 bases, J lost 14 bases, and 15 bases stayed unmatched. CDR3 sequence reads: CASTPGTSGARYAYF. DNA of the CDR3: TGTGCCAGCACTCCGGGGACTAGCGGGGCCAGATACGCGTATTTT.

The rearrangement uses TRBV29-1 and TRBJ1-5; 8 bases align to TRBD1. Per the germline V gene, CDR1 is SQVTM and CDR2 is ANQGSEA. The CDR3 spans 12 residues. The CDR3 sequence is CGGGQANQPQHF. DNA of the CDR3: TGCGGAGGGGGACAGGCCAATCAGCCCCAGCATTTT.

The chain joins TRBV4-2 to TRBJ2-1, with TRBD1 matching over 9 bases. The CDR3 is 15 amino acids. The germline CDR1 and CDR2 sequences are LGHNA and YNFKEQ. J lost 8 bases, V lost 4 bases, and 9 bases had no gene match. DNA for the CDR3: TGTGCCAGCAGCCTCGGGACAGGGACTTTCGATGAGCAGTTCTTC. Its protein is CASSLGTGTFDEQFF.

The chain joins TRBV27 to TRBJ1-2; D remains ambiguous. This CDR3 spans 15 amino acids. Trimming shortened V by 4 bases and J by 4 bases, and 16 bases separated the two germline ends. Germline V gene lookup returns CDR1 MNHEY and CDR2 SMNVEV (reference sequence). In nucleotides, the CDR3 is TGTGCCAGCAGTTCGCTTCGATCCTCTGGCTATGGCTACACCTTC. Translated, it gives CASSSLRSSGYGYTF.

This clonotype was counted between two and nine times. This chain uses TRBV7-2 with TRBJ2-1; D assignment may be TRBD1 or TRBD2 (5 bases each). The CDR3 runs to 13 residues. The germline V gene has CDR1 SGHTA and CDR2 FQGNSA. The germline V and J ends were trimmed by 4 bases and 10 bases, with 14 bases remaining between them. The CDR3 loop reads CASSSGRRREQFF. The CDR3 DNA reads TGTGCCAGCAGCTCGGGACGGAGGAGGGAGCAGTTCTTC.